These 2 T cell receptor beta chains were all obtained from the same sample, sequenced in a study of persistence of HIV-infected CD4 T cells. The antigens of these receptors remain unknown. This nonspecific control used anti-CD3/anti-CD28 bead stimulation of CD4+ T cells. CD4+ T cells upregulating both CD40 ligand and CD69 were sorted as responding cells. Sequencing used immunoSEQ version 4 in survey mode. Libraries were prepared by immunoSEQ multiplex PCR; TCRdb keeps only in-frame clonotypes and omits some of them. This table holds 45,000 or so clones, 75% to 90% found once. Sequences were derived from CD4+ T cells sorted from PBMCs after roughly 18-hour stimulation, sampled from a patient who received antiretroviral therapy. Receptor source: an adult woman with HIV who was CMV-seropositive.

This chain joins TRBV5-1 and TRBJ2-3, with 8 bases aligning to TRBD2. Germline V gene sequence: CDR1 SGHRS, CDR2 YFSETQ. The CDR3 has 14 residues. V gave up 0 bases and J gave up 4 bases; unmatched junction bases: 1. CDR3 bases: TGCGCCAGCAGCTTGGCCGGGAGGGCAGATACGCAGTATTTT. Amino acid sequence: CASSLAGRADTQYF.

The genes are TRBV19 and TRBJ2-5; D gene unclear. CDR1 is LNHDA and CDR2 is SQIVND in the germline V gene (reference sequence). The CDR3 loop spans 16 amino acids. Trimming took 8 bases from V and 5 from J, leaving 24 bases between them. CDR3 amino acids: CASQFSELSRRETQYF. The CDR3 bases are TGTGCCAGTCAGTTCTCCGAACTGTCTCGCCGGGAGACCCAGTACTTC.